This TCR beta chain comes out of a study of early T cells in non-severe SARS-CoV-2 infection. This clonotype was seen repeatedly, ten times or more. The CDR3 spans 15 residues. V lost 3 bases to trimming and J lost 2 bases; unmatched junction nucleotides: 7. From germline, CDR1 is SGHRS and CDR2 YFSETQ. Individual cDNA molecules carried attached unique molecular identifiers. From the 5' RACE reads, TCRdb called clonotypes with MiXCR, one entry per CDR3 protein. Among 20,000 to 25,000 distinct CDR3 sequences listed, approximately 4.5% were seen once. The sample comprised whole blood. The chain carries TRBV5-1 and TRBJ2-5; the match to TRBD1 covers 7 bases. The clonotype originates from an adult who was a healthcare worker with PCR-confirmed SARS-CoV-2 infection or an uninfected control (not recorded which). The chain's CDR3 is CASSYGTALQETQYF. Written as DNA, the CDR3 is TGCGCCAGCAGCTATGGGACAGCTTTACAAGAGACCCAGTACTTC.